This is a list of T cell receptor beta chains from one sample in a study of T cells in Graves' hyperthyroidism and ophthalmopathy. TCRdb reanalysed the multiplex PCR reads using MiXCR and keeps one entry per CDR3 protein. This sample carries roughly 510,000 distinct CDR3 sequences, around 21% of them seen once, and the ten largest clones take approximately 26%. Input material: blood. The receptors originated from a man between 18 and 35 years old with Graves' hyperthyroidism. The CDR3 runs from the conserved cysteine through the conserved F or W. D genes are given only for firm matches. Rows give clone size only sometimes, using once, few, many, or a class for an expanded clone.

j_call: TRBJ2-7; d_call: TRBD1; clone_size: NA; v_call: TRBV14; cdr3_aa: CASSPPFKTGPYEQYF; cdr3_nt: TGTGCCAGCAGCCCACCGTTTAAGACAGGGCCCTACGAGCAGTACTTC
j_call: TRBJ1-1; d_call: NA; clone_size: NA; v_call: TRBV6-1; cdr3_aa: CASSLTDLSYTEAFF; cdr3_nt: TGTGCCAGCAGCTTGACAGACTTAAGCTACACTGAAGCTTTCTTT
j_call: TRBJ1-5; d_call: NA; clone_size: NA; v_call: TRBV7-9; cdr3_aa: CASSPTGPGVQPQHF; cdr3_nt: TGTGCCAGCAGCCCAACCGGGCCCGGGGTGCAGCCCCAGCATTTT
j_call: TRBJ2-7; d_call: NA; clone_size: NA; v_call: TRBV12-3/TRBV12-4; cdr3_aa: CASSFKAGRDYEQYF; cdr3_nt: TGTGCCAGCAGTTTCAAGGCAGGTCGGGACTACGAGCAGTACTTC
j_call: TRBJ2-5; d_call: TRBD1; clone_size: NA; v_call: TRBV19; cdr3_aa: CASSIGGDRGETQYF; cdr3_nt: TGTGCCAGTAGTATAGGTGGGGACAGGGGAGAGACCCAGTACTTC
j_call: TRBJ2-2; d_call: TRBD2; clone_size: NA; v_call: TRBV6-1; cdr3_aa: CASRTLAGGAGELFF; cdr3_nt: TGTGCCAGCAGAACCCTAGCGGGGGGAGCCGGGGAGCTGTTTTTT
j_call: TRBJ2-2; d_call: NA; clone_size: many; v_call: TRBV27; cdr3_aa: CASSWVNTGELFF; cdr3_nt: TGTGCCAGCAGTTGGGTCAACACCGGGGAGCTGTTTTTT
j_call: TRBJ1-5; d_call: TRBD1; clone_size: NA; v_call: TRBV6-1; cdr3_aa: CASTRDQGAIQPQHF; cdr3_nt: TGTGCCAGCACCCGCGACCAGGGGGCGATTCAGCCCCAGCATTTT
j_call: TRBJ2-7; d_call: NA; clone_size: few; v_call: TRBV24-1; cdr3_aa: CATSDSLGWQYF; cdr3_nt: TGTGCCACCAGTGATTCCCTTGGCTGGCAGTACTTC
j_call: TRBJ2-2; d_call: TRBD1; clone_size: many; v_call: TRBV28; cdr3_aa: CASSLPGTGNTGELFF; cdr3_nt: TGTGCCAGCAGTTTACCCGGGACAGGGAACACCGGGGAGCTGTTTTTT
j_call: TRBJ1-1; d_call: NA; clone_size: many; v_call: TRBV27; cdr3_aa: CASSSVQGLEAFF; cdr3_nt: TGTGCCAGCAGTTCCGTCCAGGGTCTTGAAGCTTTCTTT
j_call: TRBJ2-7; d_call: NA; clone_size: many; v_call: TRBV27; cdr3_aa: CASSFEGANEQYF; cdr3_nt: TGTGCCAGCAGTTTTGAAGGGGCAAACGAGCAGTACTTC
j_call: TRBJ1-6; d_call: NA; clone_size: few; v_call: TRBV6-4; cdr3_aa: CASVQGSESDSPLHF; cdr3_nt: TGTGCCAGCGTACAGGGTTCTGAAAGTGATTCACCCCTCCACTTT
j_call: TRBJ1-5; d_call: NA; clone_size: many; v_call: TRBV12-3/TRBV12-4; cdr3_aa: CASSNSNQPQHF; cdr3_nt: TGTGCCAGCAGTAATAGCAATCAGCCCCAGCATTTT
j_call: TRBJ1-3; d_call: NA; clone_size: NA; v_call: TRBV5-1; cdr3_aa: CASSYQGGDGNTIYF; cdr3_nt: TGCGCCAGCAGCTACCAGGGTGGTGATGGAAACACCATATATTTT
j_call: TRBJ2-7; d_call: TRBD1; clone_size: many; v_call: TRBV27; cdr3_aa: CASSHGDRPAREQYF; cdr3_nt: TGTGCCAGCAGCCACGGGGACAGGCCTGCCCGGGAGCAGTACTTC
j_call: TRBJ2-5; d_call: NA; clone_size: many; v_call: TRBV6-5; cdr3_aa: CASSYGGRAETQYF; cdr3_nt: TGTGCCAGCAGTTATGGGGGGCGAGCGGAGACCCAGTACTTC
j_call: TRBJ2-5; d_call: TRBD1; clone_size: NA; v_call: TRBV28; cdr3_aa: CASSPGQGDLETQYF; cdr3_nt: TGTGCCAGCAGCCCGGGACAGGGGGATTTGGAGACCCAGTACTTC
j_call: TRBJ1-2; d_call: TRBD1; clone_size: NA; v_call: TRBV3-1; cdr3_aa: CASSQADRGKVGYTF; cdr3_nt: TGTGCCAGCAGCCAAGCGGACAGGGGGAAGGTTGGCTACACCTTC